The next 15 T cell receptor beta chains were all read from a single sample in a study of human T cells and chemical hapten exposure. Time point indicated: patch test 1, 2 weeks after DPC sensitization. Documented treatment: therapeutic diphenylcyclopropenone sensitization with weekly scalp DPC. Each CDR3 protein is one row after TCRdb ran MiXCR on the RACE reads. This sample has 370,000 or so distinct CDR3 sequences, with around 5% found just once. The material sequenced was whole blood, taken in connection with sensitization to the hapten diphenylcyclopropenone (DPC). The receptors were sampled from a woman aged 50 to 60 with alopecia areata. Some clones in this sample may be carry-over from other donors' samples.

This clonotype was recorded many times. J is TRBJ2-3 and V is TRBV19, with 9 positions matching TRBD2. J gave up 2 bases and V 9 bases, and 12 bases lay outside the gene matches. CDR1 and CDR2 from the germline V gene are LNHDA and SQIVND (reference sequence). This CDR3 has 16 amino acids. The CDR3 spells CASSLSAGGTTDTQYF. Here the CDR3 DNA reads TGTGCCAGCTCGCTATCAGCGGGGGGTACCACAGATACGCAGTATTTT.

This clonotype has at least ten counts. The V call is TRBV7-2, the J call TRBJ2-5; D gene uncertain. CDR3 size: 12 residues. The V end lost 2 bases, the J end lost 7 bases, and 8 bases lay between the germline ends. Germline CDR1 SGHTA, CDR2 FQGNSA. The chain's CDR3 is CASSLPLGTQYF. The CDR3 bases are TGTGCCAGCAGCTTACCCCTAGGGACCCAGTACTTC.

V usage is TRBV7-9 and J usage is TRBJ1-1; maybe TRBD1 (6 bases). The length of the CDR3 is 13 residues. V lost 9 bases and J 0 bases, leaving 11 bases between the germline ends. Germline assignment: CDR1 SEHNR and CDR2 FQNEAQ (reference sequence). This chain's CDR3 is CASKGGMNTEAFF. CDR3 DNA: TGTGCCAGTAAGGGGGGAATGAACACTGAAGCTTTCTTT.

This clonotype has at least ten counts. This sequence joins TRBV4-1 and TRBJ1-6; 8 nucleotides agree with TRBD1. Germline CDR1 is MGHRA and CDR2 is YSYEKL. The V segment lost 1 base and the J segment 14 bases; nucleotides outside the gene matches: 13. The CDR3 runs to 16 residues. CDR3 DNA sequence: TGCGCCAGCAGCCAAGGACCGGGACAGGAGTCTCTAGCCCTCCACTTT. It codes for CASSQGPGQESLALHF.

This clonotype was observed at least ten times. V gene TRBV3-1 combines with J gene TRBJ1-2; TRBD1 matches 8 bases. CDR3 length equals 17 residues. Germline V gives CDR1 LGHDT, CDR2 YNNKEL (reference sequence). After removal of 1 base from V and 3 bases from J, the junction contained 10 bases not matched to a gene. The CDR3 loop reads CASSQAHRAGGYYGYTF. In DNA, the CDR3 is TGTGCCAGCAGCCAAGCCCATCGGGCAGGGGGCTACTATGGCTACACCTTC.

This clonotype was recorded at least ten times. The rearrangement uses TRBV28 and TRBJ2-7, with no clear D. Between the trimmed V and J ends, which lost 4 bases and 7 bases, there was a span of 11 bases. Germline CDR1 reads MDHEN; CDR2 reads SYDVKM. The CDR3 loop spans 12 amino acids. The chain's CDR3 is CASSSLTTEQYF. CDR3 nucleotide sequence: TGTGCCAGCAGTTCACTAACCACTGAGCAGTACTTC.

The chain recombines TRBV29-1 with TRBJ1-2; 11 bases are a match to TRBD1. Germline trimming cut 7 bases from V and 4 bases from J; bases unmatched to any gene: 5. This CDR3 is 13 amino acids long. Germline assignment: CDR1 SQVTM and CDR2 ANQGSEA. The CDR3 region has the DNA TGCAGCGCGGGGACAGGGGGTTTCTATGGCTACACCTTC. It specifies CSAGTGGFYGYTF.

This clonotype showed up many times. The chain links TRBV12-5 to TRBJ2-1; 10 nucleotides match TRBD1. In germline, CDR1 is LGHNT, CDR2 FRNRAP. CDR3 length: 14 amino acids. The J segment lost 8 bases and the V segment lost 5 bases, leaving 6 bases of the junction unmatched. The chain's CDR3 is CASGLGQGFDEQFF. The CDR3 nucleotides are TGTGCTAGTGGTCTGGGACAGGGGTTCGATGAGCAGTTCTTC. Based on the CDR3 plus reference TRBV12-5 and TRBJ2-1, the full variable domain is DARVTQTPRHKVTEMGQEVTMRCQPILGHNTVFWYRQTMMQGLELLAYFRNRAPLDDSGMPKDRFSAEMPDATLATLKIQPSEPRDSAVYFCASGLGQGFDEQFFGPGTRLTVL.

This clonotype was detected many times. This chain uses TRBV5-1 with TRBJ1-1; the D is unclear. The CDR3 sequence is 14 residues long. V was clipped by 4 bases and J by 0 bases, with 10 bases between them. CDR1 is SGHRS and CDR2 is YFSETQ in the germline V gene. CDR3 region: CASSPLGVNTEAFF. The CDR3 nucleotides read TGCGCCAGCAGCCCCCTTGGAGTGAACACTGAAGCTTTCTTT.

This chain uses TRBV7-6 with TRBJ2-7, with D unclear. V was cut by 3 bases and J by 0 bases, with 12 bases left in between. Germline assignment: CDR1 SGHVS and CDR2 FNYEAQ. CDR3 length equals 15 residues. Here the CDR3 reads CASSLYSAPSYEQYF. CDR3 DNA: TGTGCCAGCAGCTTGTACAGCGCTCCCTCCTACGAGCAGTACTTC. Looking up the rest from reference TRBV7-6 and TRBJ2-7 gives the full variable domain: GAGVSQSPRYKVTKRGQDVALRCDPISGHVSLYWYRQALGQGPEFLTYFNYEAQQDKSGLPNDRFSAERPEGSISTLTIQRTEQRDSAMYRCASSLYSAPSYEQYFGPGTRLTVT.

This clonotype was counted at least ten times. V usage is TRBV27 and J usage is TRBJ1-2, with 9 bases identical to TRBD1. CDR3 length equals 13 residues. V gave up 3 bases and J gave up 8 bases; unmatched junction bases: 4. Germline CDR1 MNHEY, CDR2 SMNVEV (reference sequence). CDR3 nucleotide sequence: TGTGCCAGCAGTTTGGGACAGGGTCGCGGCTACACCTTC. This codes for CASSLGQGRGYTF.

This clonotype showed up many times. This chain connects TRBV2 to TRBJ2-1, with 7 bases aligning to TRBD2. Germline CDR1 is SNHLY and CDR2 is FYNNEI. This CDR3 is built from 15 residues. V trimming: 7 bases; J trimming: 0 bases; junction bases outside the gene matches: 6. CDR3 amino acids: CASTRDYSSYNEQFF. The CDR3 DNA reads TGTGCCAGCACGCGGGACTATAGCTCCTACAATGAGCAGTTCTTC.

There are many counts of this clonotype. The chain is built from TRBV6-2 or TRBV6-3 and TRBJ1-6, with 8 positions matching TRBD1. V lost 2 bases, J lost 4 bases, and 10 bases stayed unmatched. The germline CDR1 and CDR2 sequences are MNHEY and SVGEGT. This CDR3 is built from 18 residues. As DNA, the CDR3 is TGTGCCAGCAGTTACCTTCGGACAGGGACCTATTATAATTCACCCCTCCACTTT. This encodes CASSYLRTGTYYNSPLHF.

This clonotype occurred many times. The rearrangement uses TRBV4-3 and TRBJ2-5; perhaps TRBD1 as D (5 bases). V lost 4 bases, J lost 4 bases, and 10 bases lay in between. This CDR3 has 13 residues. Germline CDR1 LGHNA, CDR2 YSLEER. The DNA for the CDR3 is TGCGCCAGCAGCCGCCAGGGCGGAGAGACCCAGTACTTC. Protein: CASSRQGGETQYF.

This clonotype has a count of ten or more. The genes are TRBV10-3 and TRBJ2-7, with 8 bases fitting TRBD1. The CDR3 length is 13 residues. After removal of 6 bases from V and 5 bases from J, the junction contained 6 bases not matched to a gene. Germline V gene lookup returns CDR1 ENHRY and CDR2 SYGVKD. The CDR3 here is CAIRIQGEDEQYF. CDR3 DNA: TGTGCCATCAGGATACAGGGGGAGGACGAGCAGTACTTC.